This TCR beta chain was observed in a study of identical twins. Study-wide findings and caveats: Out-of-frame alpha sequences shared by twins showed excess low generation probability. The study found that models underestimated out-of-frame TCR alpha sharing in monozygotic twins.

A word on this clonotype: No antigen is known for it.

Each cDNA held unique molecular identifiers, and template switching gave it a universal primer site. TCRdb fed the 5' RACE reads into MiXCR, producing one record per CDR3 protein. The sample shows 400,000 or so distinct CDR3 sequences, 8.5% to 10% of them seen only once. The CDR3 contains 14 residues. Trimming shortened V by 4 bases and J by 11 bases, and 17 bases separated the two germline ends. CDR1 KGHDR and CDR2 SFDVKD come from the germline V gene. Sequencing was carried out using naive T cells sorted from blood. The chain couples TRBV24-1 to TRBJ2-1; no reliable D call. This sequence was found in a woman aged 50 to 65 in good health. The CDR3 region is CATSEARKAGQQFF. DNA of the CDR3: TGTGCCACCAGTGAGGCCCGTAAGGCCGGTCAGCAGTTCTTC.